These T cell receptor beta chains were read from a single sample in a study of glioma-infiltrating T cells after dendritic cell vaccination. Data came from immunoSEQ multiplex PCR; TCRdb stores just in-frame clones and leaves some out. The sample contains some 100,000 clones, approximately 87% of which appear only once. Sequencing used blood, obtained before dendritic cell vaccination. These receptors were obtained from a human donor with glioblastoma. The CDR3 runs from the conserved cysteine through the conserved F or W. The D gene is left open where the match is weak. Rows may omit the clone size; those that give it use once, few, many or a size class.

v_call	d_call	clone_size	j_call	cdr3_nt	cdr3_aa
TRBV19	TRBD2	.	TRBJ2-2	TGTGCCAGTAGTCACAGACTTGGCGGGGGGGGCACCGGGGAGCTGTTTTTT	CASSHRLGGGGTGELFF
TRBV13	TRBD2	.	TRBJ2-7	TGTGCCAGCAGCCCTGGACTAGCGGGAGGTCGGAATTGGTACGAGCAGTACTTC	CASSPGLAGGRNWYEQYF
TRBV9	TRBD2	.	TRBJ2-1	TGTGCCAGCAGCGCCGGGACTAGCGGGAACAATGAGCAGTTCTTC	CASSAGTSGNNEQFF
TRBV4-1	TRBD2	.	TRBJ2-1	TGCGCCAGCAGCCTTCGACTAGCTGAATACAATGAGCAGTTCTTC	CASSLRLAEYNEQFF
TRBV11-2	TRBD2	.	TRBJ2-3	TGTGCCAGCAGCTCGACTAGCGGTAGCACAGATACGCAGTATTTT	CASSSTSGSTDTQYF
TRBV5-1	.	.	TRBJ2-7	TGCGCCAGCAGCTTAATATCGGGGAGCCGCCCCTACGAGCAGTACTTC	CASSLISGSRPYEQYF
TRBV5-5	TRBD1	.	TRBJ2-7	TGTGCCAGCAGCCAGGGACAGGGGGTCACCTACGAGCAGTACTTC	CASSQGQGVTYEQYF
TRBV6-1	.	.	TRBJ2-1	TGTGCCAGCAGTGAAGAGCTAGTAGGCATTGAGCAGTTCTTC	CASSEELVGIEQFF
TRBV6-5	TRBD1	.	TRBJ1-1	TGTGCCAGCAGTTACTGGCACAGGGGGCGAACTGAAGCTTTCTTT	CASSYWHRGRTEAFF
TRBV7-8	TRBD1	.	TRBJ1-5	TGTGCCAGCAGCATACAGGGGGGGGTGAATCAGCCCCAGCATTTT	CASSIQGGVNQPQHF
TRBV9	.	.	TRBJ1-4	TGTGCCAGCAGCGTACAGGGTTCTAATGAAAAACTGTTTTTT	CASSVQGSNEKLFF
TRBV27	TRBD1	.	TRBJ1-5	TGTGCCAGCAGTTTAGTACAGGGGGCCAATCAGCCCCAGCATTTT	CASSLVQGANQPQHF
TRBV11-1	.	.	TRBJ2-1	TGTGCCAGCAGTAGTTGGGACACGGATGAGCAGTTCTTC	CASSSWDTDEQFF
TRBV5-1	TRBD2	.	TRBJ2-3	TGCGCCAGCAGCTTTTTTAGCGGGGGCCACACAGATACGCAGTATTTT	CASSFFSGGHTDTQYF
TRBV18	TRBD1	.	TRBJ1-2	TGTGCCAGCTCACCACCGGGACAGTCCAAGGAAGGCTACACCTTC	CASSPPGQSKEGYTF
TRBV5-6	TRBD1	.	TRBJ2-3	TGTGCCAGCAGCGGTAGACAGGGTAGAGGAGATACGCAGTATTTT	CASSGRQGRGDTQYF
TRBV25-1	TRBD2	once	TRBJ2-7	TGTGCCAGCAGTGATCCGTCAGCGGGAGATAGCGAGCAGTACTTC	CASSDPSAGDSEQYF
TRBV7-8	.	.	TRBJ1-3	TGTGCCAGCAGCTCGCGGACTTCCCTCTCTGGAAACACCATATATTTT	CASSSRTSLSGNTIYF
TRBV5-1	TRBD1	.	TRBJ2-7	TGCGCCAGCAGCCCCGGGGACAGGGGGCCTGGGCAGTACTTC	CASSPGDRGPGQYF
TRBV9	TRBD1	.	TRBJ2-5	TGTGCCAGCAGCGGCTCGACAGGGGGCTGGGGGGAGACCCAGTACTTC	CASSGSTGGWGETQYF